The present T cell receptor (beta chain) was sequenced within a study of T cell responses to AZD1222 COVID-19 vaccine. Findings of the study overall: Once two AZD1222 doses were given, Spike-specific TCR breadth and depth went up.

Profiling relied on immunoSEQ multiplex PCR, and the TCRdb table lists in-frame clones only, not all of them. The sample carries approximately 140,000 clones, more than 85% recorded once. About this clone: Its antigen is not known.

CDR1 KGHDR and CDR2 SFDVKD come from the germline V gene. There are 13 residues in the CDR3. V shed 5 bases and J shed 7 bases, with 12 bases lying between them. This TCR derives from an adult who received the AZD1222 COVID-19 vaccine. The material sequenced was peripheral blood, taken 28 days after the second AZD1222 dose. This rearrangement joins TRBV24-1 to TRBJ2-3; D is ambiguous. CDR3 coding DNA: TGTGCCACCAGTGCCCCGGTGGTAAATACGCAGTATTTT. Protein sequence: CATSAPVVNTQYF.